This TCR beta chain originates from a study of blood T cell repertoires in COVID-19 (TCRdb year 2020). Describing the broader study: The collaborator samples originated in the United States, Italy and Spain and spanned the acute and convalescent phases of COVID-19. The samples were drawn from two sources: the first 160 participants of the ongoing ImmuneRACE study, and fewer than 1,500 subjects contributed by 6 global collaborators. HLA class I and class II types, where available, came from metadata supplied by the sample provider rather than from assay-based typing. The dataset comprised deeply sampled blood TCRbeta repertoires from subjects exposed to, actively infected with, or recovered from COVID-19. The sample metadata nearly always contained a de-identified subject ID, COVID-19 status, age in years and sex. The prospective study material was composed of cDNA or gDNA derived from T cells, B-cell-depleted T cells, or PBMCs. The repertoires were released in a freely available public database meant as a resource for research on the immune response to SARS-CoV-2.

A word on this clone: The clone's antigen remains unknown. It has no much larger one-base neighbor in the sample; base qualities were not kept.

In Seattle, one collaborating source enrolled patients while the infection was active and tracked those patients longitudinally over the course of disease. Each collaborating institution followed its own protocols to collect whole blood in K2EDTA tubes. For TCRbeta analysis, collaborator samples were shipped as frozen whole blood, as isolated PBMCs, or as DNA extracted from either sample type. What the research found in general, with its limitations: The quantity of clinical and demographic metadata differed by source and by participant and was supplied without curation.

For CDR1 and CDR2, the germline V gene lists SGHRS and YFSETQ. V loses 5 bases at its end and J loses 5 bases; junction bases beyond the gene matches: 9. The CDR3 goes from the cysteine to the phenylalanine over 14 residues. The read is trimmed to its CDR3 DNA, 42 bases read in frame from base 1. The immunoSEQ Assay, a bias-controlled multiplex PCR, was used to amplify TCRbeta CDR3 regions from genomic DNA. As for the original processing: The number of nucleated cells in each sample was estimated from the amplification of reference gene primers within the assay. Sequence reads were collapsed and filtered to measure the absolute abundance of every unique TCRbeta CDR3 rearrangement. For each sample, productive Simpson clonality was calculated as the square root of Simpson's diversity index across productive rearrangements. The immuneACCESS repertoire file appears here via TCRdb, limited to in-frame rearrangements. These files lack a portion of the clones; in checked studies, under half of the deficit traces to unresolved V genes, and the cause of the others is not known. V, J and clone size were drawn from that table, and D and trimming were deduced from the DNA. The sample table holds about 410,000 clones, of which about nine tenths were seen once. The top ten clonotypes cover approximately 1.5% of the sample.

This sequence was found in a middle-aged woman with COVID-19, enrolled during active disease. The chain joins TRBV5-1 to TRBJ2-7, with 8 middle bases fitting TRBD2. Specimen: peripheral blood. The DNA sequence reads TGCGCCAGCAGACCCGTTTCGGGGGGGAACGAGCAGTACTTC. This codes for CASRPVSGGNEQYF.